One sample yielded the 10 T cell receptor beta chains listed below, sequenced in a study of shared clonotypes between healthy human individuals. Libraries were prepared by immunoSEQ multiplex PCR; TCRdb keeps only in-frame clonotypes and omits some of them. Among around 990,000 clones listed, around 77% were seen once. Sequenced: memory CD4+ T cells from PBMCs. Subset indicated: CD45RA-negative fraction. These receptors were collected from a man younger than 30 in good health. Some clones in this sample may be carry-over from other donors' samples.

The DNA for the CDR3 is TGCGCCAGCGGGGTTGGCTCTGGAAACACCATATATTTT. Its translation: CASGVGSGNTIYF. The chain is built from TRBV10-2 and TRBJ1-3; unclear D gene. The CDR3 length is 13 residues. Deletions cut 8 bases from V and 0 bases from J, with 8 bases between. The V gene's germline CDR1 is WSHSY and CDR2 SAAADI.

The chain links TRBV7-3 to TRBJ2-2; 9 positions match TRBD1. The CDR3 runs to 16 residues. Losses at the gene ends were 5 bases for V and 3 bases for J; bases not matched to a gene: 7. Germline CDR1 and CDR2: SGHTA and FQGTGA. This CDR3 is CASSPTGGWDTGELFF. CDR3 nucleotide sequence: TGTGCCAGCAGCCCCACAGGGGGCTGGGACACCGGGGAGCTGTTTTTT.

CDR3: CATSRGRAGTGELFF. CDR3 nucleotides: TGTGCCACCAGCAGAGGGAGGGCGGGGACCGGGGAGCTGTTTTTT. The chain couples TRBV15 to TRBJ2-2; tentatively, D is TRBD2 (6 bases). V gave up 1 base and J gave up 5 bases, with 11 bases separating them. The CDR3 is 15 residues long. CDR1 is LNHNV and CDR2 is YYDKDF in the germline V gene (reference sequence).

The CDR3 loop is CATSSPPGTEAFF. CDR3 nucleotide sequence: TGTGCCACCAGCAGCCCGCCGGGCACTGAAGCTTTCTTT. The rearrangement joins TRBV15 to TRBJ1-1; no firm D call. This CDR3 spans 13 amino acids. V lost 3 bases to trimming and J lost 4 bases, with 9 bases between them. CDR1 LNHNV and CDR2 YYDKDF come from the germline V gene (reference sequence).

The chain is built from TRBV28 and TRBJ1-2; 10 nucleotides match TRBD1. The CDR3 length is 15 residues. V lost 5 bases, J lost 4 bases, and 7 bases stayed unmatched. Germline V lookup: CDR1 MDHEN, CDR2 SYDVKM. In nucleotides, the CDR3 is TGTGCCAGCAGTCCGACATGGACAGGGGGCTATGGCTACACCTTC. Translated: CASSPTWTGGYGYTF.

The rearrangement uses TRBV5-6 and TRBJ2-1; 7 bases align to TRBD1. This CDR3 spans 14 amino acids. J gave up 6 bases and V 5 bases, and 8 bases lay outside the gene matches. CDR1 and CDR2 (germline): SGHDT, YYEEEE. DNA of the CDR3: TGTGCCAGCAGGTGGGCCCCAGGGGGCAATGAGCAGTTCTTC. Protein product: CASRWAPGGNEQFF. Drawing the rest from reference TRBV5-6 and TRBJ2-1, the complete variable domain is DAGVTQSPTHLIKTRGQQVTLRCSPKSGHDTVSWYQQALGQGPQFIFQYYEEEERQRGNFPDRFSGHQFPNYSSELNVNALLLGDSALYLCASRWAPGGNEQFFGPGTRLTVL.

The chain links TRBV23-1 to TRBJ2-7; D may be TRBD1 or TRBD2 (6 bases each). TRBV23-1 is assigned to the ORF class and has an uncertain function. This CDR3 has 15 amino acids. Trimming removed 4 bases at V and 2 bases at J, with 15 bases between. CDR3 sequence (DNA): TGCGCCAGCAGTCCCCTAGCCGGGGGCCCCTACGAGCAGTACTTC. Amino acids: CASSPLAGGPYEQYF.

V is TRBV28 and J is TRBJ2-1, with 9 bases fitting TRBD2. Germline loops: CDR1 MDHEN, CDR2 SYDVKM. V lost 4 bases, J lost 0 bases, and 13 bases stayed unmatched. This CDR3 region has 19 residues. The DNA of the CDR3 is TGTGCCAGCAGTTCTGTAGCGGGAGCCCCTTCAAGCTCCTACAATGAGCAGTTCTTC. Translating gives CASSSVAGAPSSSYNEQFF.

The sample holds one count of this clone. This chain links TRBV7-8 with TRBJ2-2, with 7 bases that match TRBD1. The CDR3 covers 18 residues. The V segment lost 2 bases and the J segment 4 bases; nucleotides outside the gene matches: 13. The germline V gene encodes CDR1 SGHVS and CDR2 FQNEAQ. The CDR3 here is CASSLTGTGVGSTGELFF. The CDR3 nucleotides are TGTGCCAGCAGCTTAACAGGCACAGGGGTAGGGAGCACCGGGGAGCTGTTTTTT.

The CDR3 region is CASSVQGASYYEQYF. The CDR3, as DNA: TGCGCCAGCAGCGTACAGGGGGCTTCTTACTACGAGCAGTACTTC. J is TRBJ2-7 and V is TRBV5-1; 9 nucleotides match TRBD1. CDR3 length equals 15 residues. J lost 3 bases, V lost 4 bases, and 8 bases had no gene match. Germline CDR1 and CDR2: SGHRS and YFSETQ.